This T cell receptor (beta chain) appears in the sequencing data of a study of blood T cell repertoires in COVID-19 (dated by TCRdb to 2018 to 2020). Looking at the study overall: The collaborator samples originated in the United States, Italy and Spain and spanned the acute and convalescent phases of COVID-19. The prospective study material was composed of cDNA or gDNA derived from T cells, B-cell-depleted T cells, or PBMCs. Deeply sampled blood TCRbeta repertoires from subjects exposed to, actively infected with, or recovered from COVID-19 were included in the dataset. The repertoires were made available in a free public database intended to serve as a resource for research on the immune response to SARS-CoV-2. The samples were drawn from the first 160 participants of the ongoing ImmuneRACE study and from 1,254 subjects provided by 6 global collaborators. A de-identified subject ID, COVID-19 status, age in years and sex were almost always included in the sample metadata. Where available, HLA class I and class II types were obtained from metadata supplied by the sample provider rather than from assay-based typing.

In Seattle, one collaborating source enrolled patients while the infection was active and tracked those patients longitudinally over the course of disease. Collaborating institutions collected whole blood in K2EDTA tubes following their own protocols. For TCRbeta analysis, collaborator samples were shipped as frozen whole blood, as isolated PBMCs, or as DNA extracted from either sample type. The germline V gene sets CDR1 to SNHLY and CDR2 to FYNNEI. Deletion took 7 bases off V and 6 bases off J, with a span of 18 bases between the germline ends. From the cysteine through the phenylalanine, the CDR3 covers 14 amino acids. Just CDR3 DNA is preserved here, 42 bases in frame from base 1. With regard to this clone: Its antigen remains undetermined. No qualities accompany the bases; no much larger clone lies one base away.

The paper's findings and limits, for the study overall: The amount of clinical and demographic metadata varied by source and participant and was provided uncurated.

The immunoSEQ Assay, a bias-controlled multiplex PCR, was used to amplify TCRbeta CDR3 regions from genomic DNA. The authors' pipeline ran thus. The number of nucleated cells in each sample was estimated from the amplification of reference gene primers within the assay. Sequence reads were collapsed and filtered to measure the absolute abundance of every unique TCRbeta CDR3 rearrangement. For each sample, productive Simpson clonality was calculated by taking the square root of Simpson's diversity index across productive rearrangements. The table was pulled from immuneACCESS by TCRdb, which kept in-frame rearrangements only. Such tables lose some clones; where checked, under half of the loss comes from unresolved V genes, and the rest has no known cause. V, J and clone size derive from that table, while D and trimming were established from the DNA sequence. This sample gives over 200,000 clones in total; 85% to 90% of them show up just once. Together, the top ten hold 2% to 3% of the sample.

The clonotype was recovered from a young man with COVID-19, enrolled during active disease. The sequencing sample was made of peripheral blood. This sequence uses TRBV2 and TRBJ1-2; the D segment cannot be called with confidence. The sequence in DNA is TGTGCCAGCAAGAAGGAGGAAACGGAGAATGGCTACACCTTC. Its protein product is CASKKEETENGYTF.